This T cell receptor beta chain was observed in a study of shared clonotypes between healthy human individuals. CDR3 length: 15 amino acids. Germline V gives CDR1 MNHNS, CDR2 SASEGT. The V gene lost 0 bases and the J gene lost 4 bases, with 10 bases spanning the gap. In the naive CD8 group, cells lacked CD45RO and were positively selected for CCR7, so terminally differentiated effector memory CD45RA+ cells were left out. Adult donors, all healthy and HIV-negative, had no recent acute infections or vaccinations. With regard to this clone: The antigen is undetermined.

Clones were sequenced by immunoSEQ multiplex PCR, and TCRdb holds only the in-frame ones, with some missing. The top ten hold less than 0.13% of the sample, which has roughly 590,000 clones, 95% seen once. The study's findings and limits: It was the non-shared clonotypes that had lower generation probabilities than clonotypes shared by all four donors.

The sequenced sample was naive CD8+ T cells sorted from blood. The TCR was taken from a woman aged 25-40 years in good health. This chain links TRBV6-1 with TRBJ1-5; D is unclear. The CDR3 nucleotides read TGTGCCAGCAGTGAAGCGCTTGTGTCTAATCAGCCCCAGCATTTT. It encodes CASSEALVSNQPQHF.